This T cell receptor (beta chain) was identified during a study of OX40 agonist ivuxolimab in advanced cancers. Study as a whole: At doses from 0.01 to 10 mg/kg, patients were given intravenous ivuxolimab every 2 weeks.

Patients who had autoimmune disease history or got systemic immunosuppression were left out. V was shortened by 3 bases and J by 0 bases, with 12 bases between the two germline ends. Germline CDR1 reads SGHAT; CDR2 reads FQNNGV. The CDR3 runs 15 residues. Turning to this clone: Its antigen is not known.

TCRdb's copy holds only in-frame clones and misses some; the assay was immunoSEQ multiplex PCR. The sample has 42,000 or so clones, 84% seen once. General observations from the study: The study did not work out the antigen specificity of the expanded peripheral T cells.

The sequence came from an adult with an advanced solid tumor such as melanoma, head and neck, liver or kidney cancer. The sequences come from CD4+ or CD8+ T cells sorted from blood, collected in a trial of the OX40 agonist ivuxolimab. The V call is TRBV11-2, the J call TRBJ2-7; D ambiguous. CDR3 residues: CASSFTGRYSYEQYF. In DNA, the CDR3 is TGTGCCAGCAGCTTCACCGGCCGTTACTCCTACGAGCAGTACTTC.